The 25 T cell receptor beta chains given below trace back to one sample, sequenced in a study of T cell responses to AZD1222 COVID-19 vaccine. The data were produced by immunoSEQ multiplex PCR, yet TCRdb's version contains in-frame clones alone and is incomplete. The profile shows roughly 150,000 clones, 88% of them singletons. The sample in question was peripheral blood, obtained on day 0 of MenACWY control vaccination. The receptors here all came from an adult in good health.

This clone was found once. The chain has TRBV7-9 and TRBJ2-7; D unclear. CDR3 length: 12 amino acids. Trimming took 1 base from V and 6 from J, leaving 7 bases between them. CDR1 and CDR2 (germline): SEHNR, FQNEAQ (reference sequence). CDR3 region: CASSLDVFEQYF. As DNA, the CDR3 is TGTGCCAGCAGCTTAGATGTCTTCGAGCAGTACTTC.

This clone was seen only a few times. J is TRBJ1-2 and V is TRBV7-2; 7 nucleotides line up with TRBD1. CDR1 is SGHTA and CDR2 is FQGNSA in the germline V gene. The CDR3 totals 15 residues. After removal of 5 bases from V and 8 bases from J, the junction contained 14 bases not matched to a gene. CDR3 nucleotides: TGTGCCAGCAGCGGAGCCGACAGGGTACTATTGGGCTACACCTTC. It translates to CASSGADRVLLGYTF.

The rearrangement links TRBV7-2 to TRBJ1-5; D unresolved. V lost 2 bases to trimming and J lost 0 bases, with 8 bases between them. This CDR3 is 15 amino acids long. Germline V lookup: CDR1 SGHTA, CDR2 FQGNSA. The DNA for the CDR3 is TGTGCCAGCAGCTTAAACTTATATAGCAATCAGCCCCAGCATTTT. Its translation is CASSLNLYSNQPQHF.

The chain has TRBV7-3 and TRBJ2-3; 7 positions agree with TRBD2. J was trimmed by 4 bases and V by 0 bases; bases with no gene match: 10. This CDR3 contains 17 residues. Germline CDR1 and CDR2: SGHTA and FQGTGA. The CDR3: CASSLTSGGGAADTQYF. The DNA for the CDR3 is TGTGCCAGCAGCTTAACGTCTGGCGGGGGTGCCGCAGATACGCAGTATTTT.

This chain joins TRBV19 and TRBJ1-2, with unresolved D. The length of the CDR3 is 12 residues. V gave up 3 bases and J gave up 6 bases, with 8 bases separating them. CDR1 and CDR2 from the germline V gene are LNHDA and SQIVND (reference sequence). CDR3 DNA: TGTGCCAGTAGTATGCGGTCGGATGGCTACACCTTC. Protein product: CASSMRSDGYTF.

V is TRBV30 and J is TRBJ1-6; 7 nucleotides match TRBD1. Trimming at V came to 1 base and at J to 6 bases, leaving 6 bases not matched to a gene. The CDR3 sequence is 15 residues long. Germline-derived CDR1 and CDR2 are GTSNPN and SVGIG (reference sequence). CDR3 sequence: CAWSARQGSNSPLHF. The CDR3 DNA reads TGTGCCTGGAGTGCCAGACAGGGTAGTAATTCACCCCTCCACTTT.

The chain is built from TRBV4-3 and TRBJ1-1; D is unresolved. This CDR3 is 13 amino acids long. Germline V lookup: CDR1 LGHNA, CDR2 YSLEER. Between the trimmed V and J ends, which lost 2 bases and 1 base, there was a span of 5 bases. DNA for the CDR3: TGCGCCAGCAGCCAAACCGAGAACACTGAAGCTTTCTTT. Translated, it gives CASSQTENTEAFF.

This clone was recorded only once. Other DNA sequences in the sample encode the same CDR3. The CDR3 coding sequence is TGTGCCAGCAGCTTACTGAACACTGAAGCTTTCTTT. This encodes CASSLLNTEAFF. The gene calls are TRBV7-9 and TRBJ1-1; D unresolved. Trimming stripped 2 bases from V and 0 bases from J, with 1 base between. CDR1 and CDR2 from the germline V gene are SEHNR and FQNEAQ (reference sequence). This CDR3 region has 12 residues.

The chain combines TRBV18 with TRBJ1-5; TRBD1 is a possible D gene (6 bases). CDR1 and CDR2 from the germline V gene are KGHSH and LQKENI. Deletions cut 4 bases from V and 4 bases from J, with 8 bases between. This CDR3 is 13 amino acids long. The CDR3 region is CASSQDRNQPQHF. The DNA of the CDR3 is TGTGCCAGCTCACAAGACAGGAATCAGCCCCAGCATTTT.

CDR3: CASTIQGVNTEAFF. CDR3 DNA: TGTGCCAGCACCATACAGGGCGTGAACACTGAAGCTTTCTTT. This chain joins TRBV28 and TRBJ1-1; D may be TRBD1 (6 bases). V was clipped by 7 bases and J by 0 bases, with 12 bases between them. CDR1 and CDR2 from the germline V gene are MDHEN and SYDVKM. The CDR3 consists of 14 residues.

The V and J genes are TRBV30 and TRBJ2-2; no reliable D call. Germline CDR1 and CDR2: GTSNPN and SVGIG (reference sequence). The length of the CDR3 is 14 residues. With 5 bases removed from V and 6 bases from J, the gap between germline ends came to 16 bases. CDR3: CAWDFGGSPGELFF. CDR3 sequence (DNA): TGTGCCTGGGATTTCGGCGGTTCCCCCGGGGAGCTGTTTTTT.

The rearrangement uses TRBV12-3 or TRBV12-4 and TRBJ1-2; D gene uncertain. The CDR3 extends over 13 amino acids. V lost 5 bases to trimming and J lost 6 bases, with 13 bases between them. CDR3 sequence reads: CASSLDGYNGYTF. CDR3 DNA: TGTGCCAGCAGTCTAGACGGGTATAATGGCTACACCTTC.

The chain employs TRBV5-1 and TRBJ1-1; D call uncertain. V lost 4 bases and J lost 3, with 10 bases in between. The germline gives CDR1 SGHRS, CDR2 YFSETQ. This CDR3 region has 13 residues. CDR3 amino acids: CASSLSWDTEAFF. In DNA, the CDR3 is TGCGCCAGCAGCCTTTCCTGGGACACTGAAGCTTTCTTT. The entire variable domain, with the rest obtained from reference TRBV5-1 and TRBJ1-1, is as follows: KAGVTQTPRYLIKTRGQQVTLSCSPISGHRSVSWYQQTPGQGLQFLFEYFSETQRNKGNFPGRFSGRQFSNSRSEMNVSTLELGDSALYLCASSLSWDTEAFFGQGTRLTVV.

The chain links TRBV4-3 to TRBJ2-1; the match to TRBD2 covers 13 bases. V gave up 1 base and J gave up 7 bases; unmatched junction bases: 7. This CDR3 region has 17 residues. Germline CDR1 and CDR2: LGHNA and YSLEER. The CDR3 DNA reads TGCGCCAGCAGCCAAGCCCCGACTAGCGGGGGGAGAAATGAGCAGTTCTTC. Its protein product is CASSQAPTSGGRNEQFF.

This clone was observed a single time. This same CDR3 is encoded by further DNA sequences in the sample. V is TRBV7-2 and J is TRBJ1-1; D is ambiguous. Germline V gives CDR1 SGHTA, CDR2 FQGNSA. The CDR3 is 13 residues long. The ends were cut back, 1 base at V and 5 bases at J, with 8 bases in the middle. CDR3 loop: CASSLGGGTEAFF. The CDR3 DNA sequence: TGTGCCAGCAGCTTAGGGGGAGGTACTGAAGCTTTCTTT.

The chain has TRBV28 and TRBJ1-6; D may be TRBD1 (5 bases). Germline loops: CDR1 MDHEN, CDR2 SYDVKM. CDR3 size: 11 residues. Trimming left V 6 bases short and J 15 bases short, with 12 bases between. CDR3 amino acids: CASSRWGVLHF. The CDR3 DNA follows: TGTGCCAGCAGCCGCTGGGGGGTCCTCCACTTT.

The chain uses TRBV19 and TRBJ2-5, with D perhaps matching TRBD1 (6 bases). Per the germline V gene, CDR1 is LNHDA and CDR2 is SQIVND (reference sequence). The length of the CDR3 is 15 residues. Trimming took off 4 bases at V and 4 bases at J, with 16 bases between the two ends. Here the CDR3 DNA reads TGTGCCAGTAGTAATCGGGACAATACGGGAGAGACCCAGTACTTC. This codes for CASSNRDNTGETQYF.

The chain employs TRBV18 and TRBJ1-1, with 7 nucleotides matching TRBD1. Germline values: CDR1 KGHSH, CDR2 LQKENI. V trimming: 3 bases; J trimming: 1 base; junction bases outside the gene matches: 5. The CDR3 totals 15 residues. CDR3 bases: TGTGCCAGCTCACCGACAGGGAGTTGGAACACTGAAGCTTTCTTT. Protein sequence: CASSPTGSWNTEAFF.

This clone was observed a single time. The chain uses TRBV4-2 and TRBJ2-5, with D perhaps matching TRBD2 (5 bases). Germline CDR1 reads LGHNA; CDR2 reads YNFKEQ. Between the trimmed V and J ends, which lost 4 bases and 2 bases, there was a span of 14 bases. The CDR3 length is 15 residues. DNA for the CDR3: TGTGCCAGCAGCCTAAACTCCCGGGGTCAAGAGACCCAGTACTTC. Translating gives CASSLNSRGQETQYF.

The V gene is TRBV3-1 (or the pseudogene TRBV3-2), the J gene TRBJ1-1, with D uncertain. This CDR3 is 12 amino acids long. Per the germline V gene, CDR1 is LGHDT and CDR2 is YNNKEL (reference sequence). V was cut by 0 bases and J by 10 bases, with 9 bases left in between. In nucleotides, the CDR3 is TGTGCCAGCAGCCAAGACTCAAGGCCAGCTTTCTTT. Its translation is CASSQDSRPAFF.

This clone has only a few counts. The CDR3 is CASSFGGLQPQHF. The CDR3 nucleotides read TGTGCCAGCAGTTTCGGGGGGCTGCAGCCCCAGCATTTT. The chain is built from TRBV12-3 or TRBV12-4 and TRBJ1-5; D may be TRBD1 (6 bases). V was cut by 3 bases and J by 7 bases, with 10 bases left in between. This CDR3 has 13 residues.

V usage is TRBV7-2 and J usage is TRBJ2-4, with D perhaps TRBD1 (5 bases). The ends were cut back, 1 base at V and 1 base at J, with 11 bases in the middle. The germline V gene has CDR1 SGHTA and CDR2 FQGNSA. The CDR3 extends over 16 amino acids. DNA for the CDR3: TGTGCCAGCAGCTTAGTGGGGCAGCGCGCCAAAAACATTCAGTACTTC. It translates to CASSLVGQRAKNIQYF.

This clone was counted between two and nine times. The identical CDR3 is also encoded by other nucleotide sequences in the sample. V gene TRBV19 combines with J gene TRBJ1-2, with 9 positions matching TRBD1. The CDR3 sequence is 14 residues long. Trimming removed 5 bases from V and 2 bases from J; junction bases left unmatched: 3. Per germline, CDR1 LNHDA and CDR2 SQIVND (reference sequence). The CDR3: CASSPGTGNYGYTF. The CDR3 nucleotides are TGTGCCAGTAGTCCCGGGACAGGGAACTATGGCTACACCTTC.

The chain uses TRBV10-3 and TRBJ2-7; 9 bases align to TRBD1. Germline trimming cut 3 bases from V and 7 bases from J; bases unmatched to any gene: 7. CDR1 ENHRY and CDR2 SYGVKD come from the germline V gene. CDR3 length: 14 residues. CDR3 sequence (DNA): TGTGCCATCAGTGACGGGACAGGGCCGAAAGAGCAGTACTTC. Protein sequence: CAISDGTGPKEQYF.

The count of this clone is one. The chain employs TRBV6-5 and TRBJ2-7; 10 bases match TRBD1. This CDR3 has 14 residues. In germline, CDR1 is MNHEY, CDR2 SVGAGI. The ends lost 4 bases at V and 1 base at J; junction bases unmatched: 1. CDR3 DNA sequence: TGTGCCAGCAGTTGGGGACAGGGGTCCTACGAGCAGTACTTC. It codes for CASSWGQGSYEQYF.